A selection of T cell receptor beta chains follows, all from one sample in a study of T cell responses to AZD1222 COVID-19 vaccine. The protocol was immunoSEQ multiplex PCR, while the TCRdb copy is restricted to in-frame clones and leaves out a portion. The repertoire holds over 70,000 clones, about 90% seen once, with about a tenth in the top ten. The sample here was peripheral blood, taken on day 0 of MenACWY control vaccination. The receptors stem from an adult in good health. Each CDR3 is given with its conserved first and last residue. The order of the fields is J gene, D gene, V gene, CDR3 protein. D genes are given only for firm matches.

TRBJ2-1,TRBD1,TRBV11-2,CASSLGTGGALNNEQFF
TRBJ1-5,TRBD1,TRBV7-8,CASSLAGGTGHGQPQHF
TRBJ1-6,NA,TRBV5-1,CASSAAGANSPLHF
TRBJ1-1,NA,TRBV6-5,CASSYSLKNTEAFF
TRBJ1-1,TRBD1,TRBV7-7,CASSLIQGDYIGAFF
TRBJ2-1,NA,TRBV3-1/TRBV3-2,CASSPSRGGYNEQFF
TRBJ1-6,NA,TRBV28,CASSSGGGIGDSPLHF
TRBJ2-3,NA,TRBV19,CASSILGQGLKIDTQYF
TRBJ1-6,NA,TRBV27,CATQRDTGTPPLHF
TRBJ2-2,NA,TRBV3-1/TRBV3-2,CASSQDRGKTGELFF
TRBJ1-2,NA,TRBV28,CASSPSDSLYGYTF
TRBJ1-1,NA,TRBV6-5,CASSRDLWTEAFF
TRBJ1-5,TRBD1,TRBV3-1/TRBV3-2,CASSQGTGGQPQHF
TRBJ1-2,NA,TRBV5-1,CASSLETDTYGYTF
TRBJ1-2,NA,TRBV11-2,CASSLEFGTFSYTF
TRBJ1-3,NA,TRBV4-3,CASSQDEKPGNTIYF